The 29 T cell receptor beta chains listed next were all sequenced from one sample in a study of T cell responses to AZD1222 COVID-19 vaccine. Libraries were prepared by immunoSEQ multiplex PCR; TCRdb keeps only in-frame clonotypes and omits some of them. Altogether approximately 140,000 clones are present, 80% to 90% being singletons, with the ten largest covering around 5%. Sequencing was performed on peripheral blood, taken on day 0 of AZD1222 vaccination. The source is an adult in good health.

The gene calls are TRBV20-1 and TRBJ1-1, with a possible D match to TRBD1 (6 bases). The germline V gene has CDR1 DFQATT and CDR2 SNEGSKA (reference sequence). The ends were cut back, 0 bases at V and 11 bases at J, with 10 bases in the middle. CDR3 length equals 11 residues. CDR3 DNA sequence: TGCAGTGCTAGAGACCAGGGGCGGGCTTTCTTT. Amino acid sequence: CSARDQGRAFF.

This clone has just one count. The chain couples TRBV9 to TRBJ2-7, with 9 bases matching TRBD1. CDR3 length: 17 residues. After removal of 4 bases from V and 4 bases from J, the junction contained 15 bases not matched to a gene. Germline CDR1 SGDLS, CDR2 YYNGEE. The CDR3 DNA is TGTGCCAGCAGCCCGAAACGGGGGACAGGGAAAGGATACGAGCAGTACTTC. The encoded protein is CASSPKRGTGKGYEQYF.

The chain uses TRBV11-2 and TRBJ1-6, with no clear D. The CDR3 covers 14 residues. V gave up 5 bases and J gave up 6 bases, with 11 bases separating them. Per germline, CDR1 SGHAT and CDR2 FQNNGV. CDR3 coding DNA: TGTGCCAGCAGCCGAACCGAGCGTAATTCACCCCTCCACTTT. Encoded protein: CASSRTERNSPLHF.

The chain uses TRBV7-2 and TRBJ1-6; D is unclear. V lost 4 bases to trimming and J lost 6 bases, with 7 bases between them. CDR3 length: 13 amino acids. Germline assignment: CDR1 SGHTA and CDR2 FQGNSA. The CDR3 sequence is CASSSYPNSPLHF. The CDR3 nucleotides are TGTGCCAGCAGCTCCTACCCTAATTCACCCCTCCACTTT. Filled out from reference TRBV7-2 and TRBJ1-6, the complete variable domain reads GAGVSQSPSNKVTEKGKDVELRCDPISGHTALYWYRQSLGQGLEFLIYFQGNSAPDKSGLPSDRFSAERTGGSVSTLTIQRTQQEDSAVYLCASSSYPNSPLHFGNGTRLTVT.

V is TRBV7-2 and J is TRBJ1-1, with D perhaps matching TRBD1 (6 bases). Per the germline V gene, CDR1 is SGHTA and CDR2 is FQGNSA. The CDR3 length is 16 residues. Trimming took 1 base from V and 4 from J, leaving 16 bases between them. The CDR3 coding sequence is TGTGCCAGCAGCTTAGTCGGGGGGCAAATAGGCACTGAAGCTTTCTTT. It translates to CASSLVGGQIGTEAFF.

The J gene is TRBJ2-5, the V gene TRBV18, with no clear D. This CDR3 is built from 12 residues. V lost 3 bases and J 1 base, leaving 3 bases between the germline ends. The V gene's germline CDR1 is KGHSH and CDR2 LQKENI. DNA of the CDR3: TGTGCCAGCTCACCCCTCCAAGAGACCCAGTACTTC. This codes for CASSPLQETQYF.

V usage is TRBV19 and J usage is TRBJ2-1, with 8 nucleotides matching TRBD1. The CDR3 sequence is 13 residues long. The germline V gene encodes CDR1 LNHDA and CDR2 SQIVND (reference sequence). V lost 8 bases and J lost 6; bases outside the gene matches: 6. The CDR3 bases are TGTGCCAGTCGAGGACAGGGAAGCAATGAGCAGTTCTTC. Amino acid sequence: CASRGQGSNEQFF.

This clone was seen once. The CDR3 sequence: CASSRGDAGSYNEQFF. The CDR3 DNA sequence: TGTGCCAGCAGCCGGGGGGACGCTGGCTCCTACAATGAGCAGTTCTTC. The chain recombines TRBV7-9 with TRBJ2-1; 7 nucleotides match TRBD2. The germline gives CDR1 SEHNR, CDR2 FQNEAQ (reference sequence). CDR3 length: 16 amino acids. V trimming: 5 bases; J trimming: 0 bases; junction bases outside the gene matches: 7.

The chain employs TRBV27 and TRBJ1-2, with D uncertain. Deletions cut 0 bases from V and 2 bases from J, with 10 bases between. This CDR3 spans 15 amino acids. Germline loops: CDR1 MNHEY, CDR2 SMNVEV (reference sequence). The CDR3 coding sequence is TGTGCCAGCAGTTTATCGTTGCAGCCGAACTATGGCTACACCTTC. Encoded protein: CASSLSLQPNYGYTF.

The V and J genes are TRBV28 and TRBJ1-2; D is uncertain. Looked up from germline, CDR1 is MDHEN and CDR2 is SYDVKM. Trimming left V 8 bases short and J 0 bases short, with 13 bases between. The CDR3 is 14 amino acids. The CDR3 DNA sequence: TGTGCCAGCGGGTACACTTCGCCTAACTATGGCTACACCTTC. This gives the protein CASGYTSPNYGYTF.

CDR3 protein: CATSRDLEAANTEAFF. In nucleotides, the CDR3 is TGTGCCACCAGCAGAGATCTTGAGGCAGCCAACACTGAAGCTTTCTTT. The J gene is TRBJ1-1, the V gene TRBV15, with no clear D. V lost 0 bases and J 2 bases, leaving 13 bases between the germline ends. The germline V gene has CDR1 LNHNV and CDR2 YYDKDF (reference sequence). The CDR3 totals 16 residues. Combining the CDR3 with reference TRBV15 and TRBJ1-1 gives the whole variable domain DAMVIQNPRYQVTQFGKPVTLSCSQTLNHNVMYWYQQKSSQAPKLLFHYYDKDFNNEADTPDNFQSRRPNTSFCFLDIRSPGLGDTAMYLCATSRDLEAANTEAFFGQGTRLTVV.

This chain links TRBV6-5 with TRBJ2-1; D is unclear. Trimming pared 3 bases from V and 5 bases from J, leaving 8 bases between. The CDR3 has 13 amino acids. CDR1 is MNHEY, CDR2 SVGAGI, per germline. CDR3 protein: CASSYSYDNEQFF. CDR3 sequence (DNA): TGTGCCAGCAGTTATTCTTACGACAATGAGCAGTTCTTC.

The chain recombines TRBV28 with TRBJ2-5; D unresolved. V lost 7 bases and J 7 bases, leaving 16 bases between the germline ends. This CDR3 is built from 13 residues. Germline CDR1 reads MDHEN; CDR2 reads SYDVKM. CDR3 DNA: TGTGCCAGCAAAGCCCTCCGCTTGGGGACCCAGTACTTC. The encoded protein is CASKALRLGTQYF.

The chain joins TRBV7-8 to TRBJ1-1, with 7 bases aligning to TRBD1. V was clipped by 7 bases and J by 4 bases; unmatched bases: 15. Germline CDR1 and CDR2: SGHVS and FQNEAQ. This CDR3 contains 16 residues. DNA for the CDR3: TGTGCCAGCACCCTGGTGGGGGCAGGGGGTAGCACTGAAGCTTTCTTT. It yields the protein CASTLVGAGGSTEAFF.

The chain joins TRBV28 to TRBJ1-2; unclear D gene. The V end lost 4 bases, the J end lost 4 bases, and 16 bases lay between the germline ends. Looked up from germline, CDR1 is MDHEN and CDR2 is SYDVKM. This CDR3 spans 15 amino acids. The CDR3 nucleotides read TGTGCCAGCAGTTCGCCGACGGGATCTGGCTATGGCTACACCTTC. It encodes CASSSPTGSGYGYTF.

This clone was seen only once. This chain uses TRBV7-2 with TRBJ1-2; tentative D call: TRBD1 (6 bases). Germline-derived CDR1 and CDR2 are SGHTA and FQGNSA. Trimming took 6 bases from V and 5 from J, leaving 13 bases between them. This CDR3 is built from 13 residues. As DNA, the CDR3 is TGTGCCAGCAGTATTGGACAGCAGTATGGCTACACCTTC. It translates to CASSIGQQYGYTF.

The chain recombines TRBV18 with TRBJ1-2; D is unclear. The length of the CDR3 is 13 residues. Trimming took 3 bases from V and 8 from J, leaving 13 bases between them. The germline CDR1 and CDR2 sequences are KGHSH and LQKENI. The CDR3 DNA is TGTGCCAGCTCACCCCCCCGGGGTTGGGGCTACACCTTC. It yields the protein CASSPPRGWGYTF.

The V call is TRBV24-1, the J call TRBJ2-3; 8 nucleotides agree with TRBD2. The V and J ends lost 5 bases and 1 base, in that order; junction bases with no gene match: 4. Germline loops: CDR1 KGHDR, CDR2 SFDVKD. The CDR3 consists of 15 residues. As DNA, the CDR3 is TGTGCCACCAGTGCCACGGGGGGGGGCACAGATACGCAGTATTTT. It is translated as CATSATGGGTDTQYF.

With regard to this clone: The same CDR3 can be traced to other DNA sequences in this sample. The CDR3 reads CASSFGNQPQHF. CDR3 DNA sequence: TGTGCCAGTTCTTTTGGCAATCAGCCCCAGCATTTT. The gene calls are TRBV12-3 or TRBV12-4 and TRBJ1-5; no definite D call. Trimming removed 9 bases from V and 2 bases from J, with 8 bases in between. This CDR3 has 12 residues.

The gene calls are TRBV5-4 and TRBJ2-1; D is unresolved. V lost 0 bases and J 2 bases, leaving 9 bases between the germline ends. Germline assignment: CDR1 SGHNT and CDR2 YYREEE (reference sequence). CDR3 length: 15 amino acids. The CDR3 region is CASSLERGTYNEQFF. CDR3 DNA: TGTGCCAGCAGCTTGGAGCGCGGAACCTACAATGAGCAGTTCTTC.

This chain links TRBV7-2 with TRBJ2-5; 9 bases fit TRBD2. The CDR3 extends over 16 amino acids. Germline V gene data show CDR1 as SGHTA and CDR2 as FQGNSA. V trimming: 1 base; J trimming: 3 bases; junction bases outside the gene matches: 6. Here the CDR3 reads CASSLVRAGGKETQYF. In DNA form, the CDR3 reads TGTGCCAGCAGCTTAGTGCGAGCGGGAGGCAAAGAGACCCAGTACTTC.

The chain links TRBV4-3 to TRBJ2-3; TRBD2 aligns across 10 bases. This CDR3 region has 15 residues. Germline-derived CDR1 and CDR2 are LGHNA and YSLEER. With 2 bases clipped from V and 3 bases from J, the junction kept 2 bases outside the gene matches. In DNA, the CDR3 is TGCGCCAGCAGCCAAAGACTAGCGGGTACAGATACGCAGTATTTT. Translated: CASSQRLAGTDTQYF.

The J gene is TRBJ2-6, the V gene TRBV9, with 12 bases fitting TRBD2. CDR1 is SGDLS and CDR2 is YYNGEE in the germline V gene. The CDR3 spans 23 residues. V gave up 0 bases and J gave up 2 bases; unmatched junction bases: 18. In DNA, the CDR3 is TGTGCCAGCAGCGTAGAGCGTCTAGCGGGAGGGCCCGCGGTAACTCCTGGGGCCAACGTCCTGACTTTC. Amino acids: CASSVERLAGGPAVTPGANVLTF.

The gene calls are TRBV9 and TRBJ2-1; possibly TRBD2 for D (5 bases). Germline values: CDR1 SGDLS, CDR2 YYNGEE. V was pared by 7 bases and J by 8 bases, with 25 bases between. There are 16 residues in the CDR3. The CDR3 loop reads CASQPRGGGSMHEQFF. CDR3 nucleotide sequence: TGTGCCAGCCAGCCTAGAGGAGGCGGCAGCATGCATGAGCAGTTCTTC.

The sample holds one count of this clone. J is TRBJ2-2 and V is TRBV7-2; TRBD1 matches 9 bases. Germline CDR1 and CDR2: SGHTA and FQGNSA. The CDR3 is made up of 16 amino acids. J gave up 2 bases and V 5 bases, and 6 bases lay outside the gene matches. CDR3 residues: CASSLQGAFNTGELFF. CDR3 bases: TGTGCCAGCAGCCTACAGGGGGCGTTTAACACCGGGGAGCTGTTTTTT.

V gene TRBV7-2 combines with J gene TRBJ2-7; TRBD1 matches at 9 bases. Germline CDR1 is SGHTA and CDR2 is FQGNSA. The trim removed 3 bases at V and 5 bases at J, leaving 8 bases unmatched. This CDR3 spans 15 amino acids. The CDR3 bases are TGTGCCAGCAGCTTTTCCGGGACAGGGTACCACGAGCAGTACTTC. Amino acid sequence: CASSFSGTGYHEQYF.

J is TRBJ2-3 and V is TRBV11-2; D unclear. Germline loops: CDR1 SGHAT, CDR2 FQNNGV. The CDR3 has 16 amino acids. The ends were cut back, 5 bases at V and 0 bases at J, with 15 bases in the middle. CDR3 DNA: TGTGCCAGCAGCCCCTATATAGCAACGAGCACAGATACGCAGTATTTT. It yields the protein CASSPYIATSTDTQYF.

The V gene is TRBV19, the J gene TRBJ1-5, with D possibly being TRBD1 (6 bases). The V and J ends lost 3 bases and 1 base respectively, with 13 bases between them. Per the germline V gene, CDR1 is LNHDA and CDR2 is SQIVND (reference sequence). CDR3 length: 16 residues. The CDR3 reads CASSIFRRGSNQPQHF. The DNA for the CDR3 is TGTGCCAGTAGTATTTTTCGCAGGGGCAGCAATCAGCCCCAGCATTTT.

The chain combines TRBV4-1 with TRBJ1-5, with 9 nucleotides matching TRBD1. Trimming took 3 bases from V and 1 from J; bases not matched to a gene: 1. CDR3 length equals 15 residues. Germline CDR1 reads MGHRA; CDR2 reads YSYEKL. CDR3 sequence: CASSQDRGSNQPQHF. DNA of the CDR3: TGCGCCAGCAGCCAGGACAGGGGAAGCAATCAGCCCCAGCATTTT.